The 11 T cell receptor beta chains reported below all come from one sample, sequenced in a study of CD8 T cells in Susac syndrome (dated by TCRdb to the late 2010s). The library was made by the immunoSEQ multiplex PCR assay. RNA was extracted using the RNeasy kit, and about 0.45 to 1 ug of the RNA was reverse transcribed with random hexamers. TCRdb's own reprocessing of the public reads used fastp at Q25 and MiXCR and kept productive beta chains. Every entry covers one CDR3 protein and lists the most common genes and DNA from its rows. Across this sample there are 95,000 to 150,000 distinct CDR3 sequences, with over 90% seen only once. The top ten hold about 0.13% of the sample. The sample was CD4+ T cells from PBMCs. All receptors come from a human donor with Susac syndrome.

CDR3 in amino acids: CASSTRRAEDTQYF. The CDR3 nucleotides read TGTGCCAGCAGCACTAGGAGGGCCGAAGATACGCAGTATTTT. The chain couples TRBV6-5 to TRBJ2-3; possible D gene TRBD2, 6 bases. The V gene lost 6 bases and the J gene lost 5 bases, with 15 bases spanning the gap. The germline gives CDR1 MNHEY, CDR2 SVGAGI. The CDR3 sequence is 14 residues long.

The V gene is TRBV20-1, the J gene TRBJ2-3, with D uncertain. Trimming cost V 5 bases and J 3 bases, with 9 bases left between them. CDR3 length: 12 amino acids. Germline V lookup: CDR1 DFQATT, CDR2 SNEGSKA (reference sequence). Here the CDR3 DNA reads TGCAGTGCTTTGGTGGCTACAGATACGCAGTATTTT. Its translation: CSALVATDTQYF.

The chain uses TRBV20-1 and TRBJ1-5; D not certain. The CDR3 length is 14 residues. V was clipped by 3 bases and J by 5 bases, with 14 bases between them. Germline CDR1 DFQATT, CDR2 SNEGSKA (reference sequence). The CDR3 DNA sequence: TGCAGTGCTAGGCGGGGAGGAAGAGATCAGCCCCAGCATTTT. Translation gives CSARRGGRDQPQHF.

The chain has TRBV5-4 and TRBJ2-3; 9 bases line up with TRBD2. The length of the CDR3 is 15 residues. Germline trimming cut 1 base from V and 5 bases from J; bases unmatched to any gene: 5. Germline V CDR1 and CDR2: SGHNT, YYREEE (reference sequence). CDR3 nucleotide sequence: TGTGCCAGCAGCTTGTTAGCGGGAGCGCGAGATACGCAGTATTTT. It yields the protein CASSLLAGARDTQYF.

This clonotype is a singleton in its sample. In DNA form, the CDR3 reads TGTGCCAGCAGCCAAGAGCTTGGCAGGAGAGCCTACGAGCAGTACTTC. This gives the protein CASSQELGRRAYEQYF. The V call is TRBV4-2, the J call TRBJ2-7, with unresolved D. Trimming pared 0 bases from V and 2 bases from J, leaving 14 bases between. Germline loops: CDR1 LGHNA, CDR2 YNFKEQ. CDR3 size: 16 residues.

This chain uses TRBV28 with TRBJ2-4, with TRBD1 identical over 9 bases. CDR3 length equals 15 residues. V lost 2 bases, J lost 9 bases, and 8 bases stayed unmatched. CDR1 is MDHEN and CDR2 is SYDVKM in the germline V gene. As DNA, the CDR3 is TGTGCCAGCAGTTTACCGGGACAGGGAAGAGCCATTCAGTACTTC. This encodes CASSLPGQGRAIQYF.

The chain links TRBV4-2 to TRBJ1-5; no clear D gene. CDR1 is LGHNA and CDR2 is YNFKEQ in the germline V gene. Trimming removed 7 bases at V and 5 bases at J, with 0 bases between. The CDR3 sequence is 9 residues long. CDR3 amino acids: CASNQPQHF. The CDR3, as DNA: TGTGCCAGCAATCAGCCCCAGCATTTT.

The chain carries TRBV9 and TRBJ2-2, with TRBD1 matching 11 bases. With V trimmed by 0 bases and J by 3 bases, 1 base remained unmatched. In germline, CDR1 is SGDLS, CDR2 YYNGEE. This CDR3 spans 16 amino acids. The CDR3 nucleotides are TGTGCCAGCAGCGTAGGGGGACAGGGGGACACCGGGGAGCTGTTTTTT. It translates to CASSVGGQGDTGELFF.

CDR3 bases: TGCGCCAGCAGCTCGACTGCGCCAGATACGCAGTATTTT. It is translated as CASSSTAPDTQYF. The chain carries TRBV5-1 and TRBJ2-3; D remains unclear. CDR3 length: 13 amino acids. Trimming removed 3 bases from V and 4 bases from J, with 9 bases in between. Per the germline V gene, CDR1 is SGHRS and CDR2 is YFSETQ.

The CDR3 region has the DNA TGCAGCGTCCTGGGGGAGGCCACTGAAGCTTTCTTT. This encodes CSVLGEATEAFF. The chain links TRBV29-1 to TRBJ1-1, with D perhaps TRBD1 (5 bases). Germline assignment: CDR1 SQVTM and CDR2 ANQGSEA. This CDR3 region has 12 residues. V was pared by 6 bases and J by 4 bases, with 12 bases between.

The chain joins TRBV5-1 to TRBJ1-2; 8 bases are shared with TRBD1. CDR1 and CDR2 (germline): SGHRS, YFSETQ. CDR3 length: 17 amino acids. The ends lost 4 bases at V and 3 bases at J; junction bases unmatched: 14. CDR3 nucleotides: TGCGCCAGCAGCCCGGACGCAGGGGGCGCAGGGGACTATGGCTACACCTTC. Protein product: CASSPDAGGAGDYGYTF. Together with reference TRBV5-1 and TRBJ1-2, the CDR3 gives the full variable domain: KAGVTQTPRYLIKTRGQQVTLSCSPISGHRSVSWYQQTPGQGLQFLFEYFSETQRNKGNFPGRFSGRQFSNSRSEMNVSTLELGDSALYLCASSPDAGGAGDYGYTFGSGTRLTVV.